Listed below are T cell receptor beta chains from one sample, sequenced in a study of CD8 T cells in ankylosing spondylitis. MiXCR was run by TCRdb on the 5' RACE reads, yielding one entry per CDR3 protein. The sample includes about 160,000 distinct CDR3 sequences, around 16% of them seen just once. The sequencing sample was made of blood, either unsorted or a sorted T cell fraction (not recorded which). These receptors came from a male donor with ankylosing spondylitis or in good health (not recorded which). Each CDR3 is given with its conserved first and last residue. A D gene is named only where the DNA matches it firmly. Size tells how often a clone was seen (once, few, many) or the class of an expanded clone, and some rows leave it out.

cdr3_nt: TGTGCCAGCAGCCCCAGGTGGGACGGAGGAAACACCATATATTTT; cdr3_aa: CASSPRWDGGNTIYF; v_call: TRBV3-1; j_call: TRBJ1-3; d_call: -; cdr3_length: 15; clone_size: many
cdr3_nt: TGTGCCAGCACCGTAACGGGAGGCGAACCCTTTGTCTTT; cdr3_aa: CASTVTGGEPFVF; v_call: TRBV28; j_call: TRBJ2-3; d_call: TRBD2; cdr3_length: 13; clone_size: -
cdr3_nt: TGTGCCATCAGTGGACAAGGGACAGGGGTGAACGAGCAGTACTTC; cdr3_aa: CAISGQGTGVNEQYF; v_call: TRBV10-3; j_call: TRBJ2-7; d_call: TRBD1; cdr3_length: 15; clone_size: -
cdr3_nt: TGTGCCAGCAGCCTCCGAGTGAGCTCCTACAATGAGCAGTTCTTC; cdr3_aa: CASSLRVSSYNEQFF; v_call: TRBV14; j_call: TRBJ2-1; d_call: -; cdr3_length: 15; clone_size: -
cdr3_nt: TGTGCCAGCCACACCCCACTAATGTACTCCTACAATGAGCAGTTCTTC; cdr3_aa: CASHTPLMYSYNEQFF; v_call: TRBV5-4; j_call: TRBJ2-1; d_call: -; cdr3_length: 16; clone_size: few
cdr3_nt: TGCGCCAGCAGGCTTGAAGATGGCGGGGCCAGTGGCTACACCTTC; cdr3_aa: CASRLEDGGASGYTF; v_call: TRBV5-1; j_call: TRBJ1-2; d_call: -; cdr3_length: 15; clone_size: many
cdr3_nt: TGTGCCAGCAGTTACTCTAACAGCAATCAGCCCCAGCATTTT; cdr3_aa: CASSYSNSNQPQHF; v_call: TRBV6-5; j_call: TRBJ1-5; d_call: -; cdr3_length: 14; clone_size: many
cdr3_nt: TGCAGTGCTATGTCAGATAGCAATCAGCCCCAGCATTTT; cdr3_aa: CSAMSDSNQPQHF; v_call: TRBV20-1; j_call: TRBJ1-5; d_call: -; cdr3_length: 13; clone_size: -
cdr3_nt: TGTGCCAGCGGCCCTACTAGTGCCAATGAGCAGTTCTTC; cdr3_aa: CASGPTSANEQFF; v_call: TRBV4-2; j_call: TRBJ2-1; d_call: -; cdr3_length: 13; clone_size: many
cdr3_nt: TGCAGCGTTGGTGCCAGGACTAACTATGGCTACACCTTC; cdr3_aa: CSVGARTNYGYTF; v_call: TRBV29-1; j_call: TRBJ1-2; d_call: -; cdr3_length: 13; clone_size: -
cdr3_nt: TGCAGTGCAGACTTGGGACAGATGAACACTGAAGCTTTCTTT; cdr3_aa: CSADLGQMNTEAFF; v_call: TRBV20-1; j_call: TRBJ1-1; d_call: TRBD1; cdr3_length: 14; clone_size: -
cdr3_nt: TGCAGTGCCCGCGGGTATAATGAAAAACTGTTTTTT; cdr3_aa: CSARGYNEKLFF; v_call: TRBV20-1; j_call: TRBJ1-4; d_call: -; cdr3_length: 12; clone_size: few
cdr3_nt: TGCAGTGCTACCGGGAGTAATGAAAAACTGTTTTTT; cdr3_aa: CSATGSNEKLFF; v_call: TRBV20-1; j_call: TRBJ1-4; d_call: -; cdr3_length: 12; clone_size: many
cdr3_nt: TGTGCCAGCAGGCGACAGGGGGCCTATGAGCAGTTCTTC; cdr3_aa: CASRRQGAYEQFF; v_call: TRBV28; j_call: TRBJ2-1; d_call: TRBD1; cdr3_length: 13; clone_size: many
cdr3_nt: TGTGCCAGCAGCGTAAGGCCCGGGACCGCCACCTACGAGCAGTACTTC; cdr3_aa: CASSVRPGTATYEQYF; v_call: TRBV9; j_call: TRBJ2-7; d_call: -; cdr3_length: 16; clone_size: -
cdr3_nt: TGCGCCAGCAGCTCGGCTACCGCCAACGAGCAGTACTTC; cdr3_aa: CASSSATANEQYF; v_call: TRBV5-1; j_call: TRBJ2-7; d_call: -; cdr3_length: 13; clone_size: -
cdr3_nt: TGCAGTGCTCTTGTCTGGACGGGCTATGGCTACACCTTC; cdr3_aa: CSALVWTGYGYTF; v_call: TRBV20-1; j_call: TRBJ1-2; d_call: -; cdr3_length: 13; clone_size: few
cdr3_nt: TGTGCCAGTAGACCGGGACAGGTCAACACCGGGGAGCTGTTTTTT; cdr3_aa: CASRPGQVNTGELFF; v_call: TRBV19; j_call: TRBJ2-2; d_call: TRBD1; cdr3_length: 15; clone_size: -
cdr3_nt: TGTGCCAGTAGTTCCGCAGGGGCCGTGGAGCAGTACTTC; cdr3_aa: CASSSAGAVEQYF; v_call: TRBV19; j_call: TRBJ2-7; d_call: -; cdr3_length: 13; clone_size: -
cdr3_nt: TGTGCCAGTCAGCCGGGACAGGGGGCGAGGCAGTACTTC; cdr3_aa: CASQPGQGARQYF; v_call: TRBV12-3/TRBV12-4; j_call: TRBJ2-7; d_call: TRBD1; cdr3_length: 13; clone_size: many
cdr3_nt: TGTGCCAGCAGCTTAAAAGAGGCAGGGGTCACTGAAGCTTTCTTT; cdr3_aa: CASSLKEAGVTEAFF; v_call: TRBV7-9; j_call: TRBJ1-1; d_call: -; cdr3_length: 15; clone_size: -
cdr3_nt: TGTGCCAGCAGCTTACTAAGCAGACAGAACACCGGGGAGCTGTTTTTT; cdr3_aa: CASSLLSRQNTGELFF; v_call: TRBV7-3; j_call: TRBJ2-2; d_call: -; cdr3_length: 16; clone_size: many
cdr3_nt: TGTGCCAGCAGCTTATCGGCAGGCCATTTAAGCGGGTCACCCCTCCACTTT; cdr3_aa: CASSLSAGHLSGSPLHF; v_call: TRBV7-2; j_call: TRBJ1-6; d_call: -; cdr3_length: 17; clone_size: -
cdr3_nt: TGTGCCAGCAGCTCTTTAGGGGCCTACAATGAGCAGTTCTTC; cdr3_aa: CASSSLGAYNEQFF; v_call: TRBV7-2; j_call: TRBJ2-1; d_call: -; cdr3_length: 14; clone_size: -
cdr3_nt: TGTGCCATCAGTGATGGGACAGGGCACATTCAGTACTTC; cdr3_aa: CAISDGTGHIQYF; v_call: TRBV10-3; j_call: TRBJ2-4; d_call: TRBD1; cdr3_length: 13; clone_size: few
cdr3_nt: TGTGCCAGCAGCTTTTCAGGGGTAAATTCACCCCTCCACTTT; cdr3_aa: CASSFSGVNSPLHF; v_call: TRBV11-3; j_call: TRBJ1-6; d_call: -; cdr3_length: 14; clone_size: many
cdr3_nt: TGTGCCAGCAGCCCAAGCGTCAGAGCGGACCCCACAGATACGCAGTATTTT; cdr3_aa: CASSPSVRADPTDTQYF; v_call: TRBV9; j_call: TRBJ2-3; d_call: -; cdr3_length: 17; clone_size: few
cdr3_nt: TGTGCCAGCACCCTCGACAGGGGTGGCGGGGAGCTGTTTTTT; cdr3_aa: CASTLDRGGGELFF; v_call: TRBV2; j_call: TRBJ2-2; d_call: TRBD1; cdr3_length: 14; clone_size: few
cdr3_nt: TGTGCCAGCAGCCCGCGTTCGACGAGCCCCTTTAGCACAGATACGCAGTATTTT; cdr3_aa: CASSPRSTSPFSTDTQYF; v_call: TRBV9; j_call: TRBJ2-3; d_call: -; cdr3_length: 18; clone_size: few
cdr3_nt: TGCAGTACCAAAGACAGGGGGGATGAAAAACTGTTTTTT; cdr3_aa: CSTKDRGDEKLFF; v_call: TRBV20-1; j_call: TRBJ1-4; d_call: TRBD1; cdr3_length: 13; clone_size: many
cdr3_nt: TGCGCCAGCAGCCCCTCAAGCGGGAGGCACGAGACCCAGTACTTC; cdr3_aa: CASSPSSGRHETQYF; v_call: TRBV5-1; j_call: TRBJ2-5; d_call: TRBD2; cdr3_length: 15; clone_size: -
cdr3_nt: TGTGCCAGCAGCCCACTAGCGGATAGGGCAGATACGCAGTATTTT; cdr3_aa: CASSPLADRADTQYF; v_call: TRBV7-2; j_call: TRBJ2-3; d_call: TRBD2; cdr3_length: 15; clone_size: -
cdr3_nt: TGCGCCAGCAGCACCCGGCCCGGTTCACCCCTCCACTTT; cdr3_aa: CASSTRPGSPLHF; v_call: TRBV5-1; j_call: TRBJ1-6; d_call: -; cdr3_length: 13; clone_size: many
cdr3_nt: TGCAGGGCTACCGACAGGGAGTTAGTCACTGAAGCTTTCTTT; cdr3_aa: CRATDRELVTEAFF; v_call: TRBV20-1; j_call: TRBJ1-1; d_call: TRBD1; cdr3_length: 14; clone_size: many
cdr3_nt: TGCAGTGCTCGGGATTTTAGGGCGAACACCGGGGAGCTGTTTTTT; cdr3_aa: CSARDFRANTGELFF; v_call: TRBV20-1; j_call: TRBJ2-2; d_call: -; cdr3_length: 15; clone_size: many
cdr3_nt: TGCGCCAGCAGCTTGGGGGGGGACAAAAATGAGCAGTTCTTC; cdr3_aa: CASSLGGDKNEQFF; v_call: TRBV5-1; j_call: TRBJ2-1; d_call: -; cdr3_length: 14; clone_size: -
cdr3_nt: TGTGCCAGCAGAACAGAATACGAGCAGTACTTC; cdr3_aa: CASRTEYEQYF; v_call: TRBV6-5; j_call: TRBJ2-7; d_call: -; cdr3_length: 11; clone_size: many